The following is a T cell receptor (beta chain) sequence with its context. What it binds is not known. These data are taken from a study of vaccination effects on CD4 cells after COVID-19. Measured with immunoSEQ multiplex PCR; TCRdb has only the in-frame clones, and not every one. Of about 46,000 clones listed, about 74% are singletons. Investigators separated out CD4+ T cells once around 9 days of culture had passed. Documented for the person is a PCR-confirmed SARS-CoV-2 infection occurring between March and December 2020. Points from the study as a whole: Marked clonal contraction of infection- and vaccine-induced clones was seen late after vaccination.

The sequenced sample was CD4+ T cells from PBMCs cultured without peptide, obtained before COVID-19 vaccination. The source of this sequence is a human donor who had a prior SARS-CoV-2 infection.

The chain's CDR3 is CASAELGTSLSYNEQFF. CDR3 sequence (DNA): TGTGCCAGCGCCGAACTAGGGACCAGCCTTTCCTACAATGAGCAGTTCTTC. This chain joins TRBV11-3 and TRBJ2-1, with D perhaps TRBD1 or TRBD2 (5 bases each). Germline V gives CDR1 SGHNT, CDR2 YENEEA. V lost 8 bases and J lost 1, with 21 bases in between. The CDR3 extends over 17 amino acids.